This T cell receptor beta chain stems from a study of T cell responses to AZD1222 COVID-19 vaccine. Assay: immunoSEQ multiplex PCR; the TCRdb copy retains only in-frame clones and omits some. The data hold roughly 180,000 clones, with 92% observed a single time. Notes on this clone: The target antigen is unknown.

Study-level results: Reportedly, nearly half the spike-specific TCRs target unmutated variant regions.

This CDR3 contains 11 residues. Trimming took off 3 bases at V and 4 bases at J, with 7 bases between the two ends. CDR1 is SQVTM, CDR2 ANQGSEA, per germline. V usage is TRBV29-1 and J usage is TRBJ2-7, with D hard to call. The sequences come from peripheral blood, collected 28 days after the second AZD1222 dose. This TCR derives from an adult who received the AZD1222 COVID-19 vaccine. In DNA, the CDR3 is TGCAGCGTTGACGTAGGGTACGAGCAGTACTTC. Translating gives CSVDVGYEQYF.